This T cell receptor beta chain was recovered during a study of T cell responses to AZD1222 COVID-19 vaccine. Germline V gene lookup returns CDR1 SGHRS and CDR2 YFSETQ. V shed 4 bases and J 2 bases; nucleotides not matched to a gene: 6. There are 17 residues in the CDR3. The protocol was immunoSEQ multiplex PCR, while the TCRdb copy is restricted to in-frame clones and leaves out a portion. The data hold 190,000 or so clones, with 90% to 95% observed a single time. The genes are TRBV5-1 and TRBJ2-1; TRBD2 matches at 13 bases. The TCR comes from an adult who received the AZD1222 COVID-19 vaccine. Sequencing was performed on peripheral blood, taken 28 days after the second AZD1222 dose. CDR3 sequence (DNA): TGCGCCAGCAGCGATAGACTAGCGGGGGGTGCCTACAATGAGCAGTTCTTC. Encoded protein: CASSDRLAGGAYNEQFF.